This TCR beta chain is from a study of blood T cell repertoires in COVID-19. About the study: Both acute and convalescent COVID-19 samples were obtained from the United States, Italy and Spain.

V lost 3 bases and J lost 3, with 9 bases in between. The CDR3 is made up of 13 amino acids. Germline lookup yields CDR1 SGHRS and CDR2 YFSETQ. Sequenced by immunoSEQ multiplex PCR; TCRdb stores in-frame clones only, minus some. The sample contains around 200,000 clones, approximately 85% of which appear only once. This receptor was obtained from a woman of 80 years or more with acute or convalescent COVID-19. Sequenced input: peripheral blood. The rearrangement links TRBV5-1 to TRBJ1-2, with TRBD1 as a possible D gene (5 bases). The CDR3 sequence is CASSSTTDYGYTF. CDR3 DNA sequence: TGCGCCAGCAGCTCTACGACAGACTATGGCTACACCTTC.